This T cell receptor (beta chain) was identified in a study of metastatic and nonmetastatic thyroid tumors. At the level of the study: Repertoire comparisons spanned blood and tumor or nodule tissue from malignant and benign thyroid patients.

TCRdb reanalyzed the PCR reads via MiXCR. The repertoire includes about 69,000 clones, about 14% of them detected once, and approximately 7% sits in the top ten. Every patient was untreated before thyroid surgery. The clonotype was recovered from a male donor with papillary thyroid cancer or a benign thyroid nodule (not recorded which). Some clones in this sample may be carry-over from other donors' samples. Input material: blood.

CDR3 sequence: CASSYHRASYEQYF. In DNA, the CDR3 is TGTGCCAGCAGTTACCACAGGGCGTCGTACGAGCAGTACTTC. The chain carries TRBV6-5 and TRBJ2-7, with a weak D call TRBD1 (6 bases). Germline CDR1 reads MNHEY; CDR2 reads SVGAGI. This CDR3 has 14 residues. The ends were cut back, 2 bases at V and 4 bases at J, with 12 bases in the middle.